This TCR beta chain appears in the sequencing data of a study of OX40 agonist ivuxolimab in advanced cancers. The wider study: The study enrolled dose-escalation patients with hepatocellular carcinoma, melanoma, renal cell or head and neck cancer.

General observations from the study: On average, a greater number of expanded clones characterised CD8+ T cells relative to CD4+. Certain nonresponders likewise exhibited a low normalized T-cell clonal expansion. At 0.1 to 3.0 mg/kg, CD4+ and CD8+ blood T cells expanded clonally by week 6.

The assay was immunoSEQ multiplex PCR, and TCRdb's table has in-frame clones only and misses some. The top ten clones hold approximately 35% of a sample with under 45,000 clones, 70% to 90% of them seen once. With respect to this clone: Its target is unknown.

The V gene lost 4 bases and the J gene lost 1 base, with 10 bases spanning the gap. The germline V gene has CDR1 MGHRA and CDR2 YSYEKL. The CDR3 covers 14 residues. The rearrangement uses TRBV4-1 and TRBJ1-1, with unresolved D. Source: CD4+ or CD8+ T cells sorted from blood, taken in a trial of the OX40 agonist ivuxolimab. The TCR was taken from an adult with an advanced solid tumor such as melanoma, head and neck, liver or kidney cancer. The CDR3, as DNA: TGCGCCAGCAGCCGGACTAGGTCGAACACTGAAGCTTTCTTT. This gives the protein CASSRTRSNTEAFF.